These 19 T cell receptor beta chains were sequenced from one sample in a study of beta chain features in type 1 diabetes. Whole-study results and caveats: Researchers report that Type 1 diabetes patients had moderately but significantly shorter TCRB CDR3s across all four CD4+ subsets.

Expressed TCRB transcripts were sequenced after all isolated RNA was converted to cDNA. Sequencing used immunoSEQ multiplex PCR; TCRdb keeps in-frame clones, though not all of them. The sample yields 500,000 to 850,000 clones, over 12% seen once. These TCRs are of unknown antigen specificity. Sequenced: naive CD4+ T cells from blood. The receptors derive from a man aged 18 to 29 with type 1 diabetes.

Only a few counts were recorded for this clone. The chain uses TRBV12-5 and TRBJ1-1; unclear D gene. Germline values: CDR1 LGHNT, CDR2 FRNRAP. There are 13 residues in the CDR3. V dropped 1 base and J dropped 0 bases, with 3 bases sitting between them. CDR3 region: CASGLALNTEAFF. The CDR3 nucleotides are TGTGCTAGTGGTTTGGCTTTGAACACTGAAGCTTTCTTT.

The J gene is TRBJ1-1, the V gene TRBV14; unclear D gene. CDR1 and CDR2 (germline): SGHDN, FVKESK. Trimming cost V 1 base and J 0 bases, with 9 bases left between them. This CDR3 is 15 amino acids long. The CDR3 here is CASSQVWPMNTEAFF. The DNA for the CDR3 is TGTGCCAGCAGCCAAGTTTGGCCCATGAACACTGAAGCTTTCTTT.

A few counts support this clone. The chain carries TRBV5-1 and TRBJ2-6; D is ambiguous. The germline V gene has CDR1 SGHRS and CDR2 YFSETQ. Trimming took 2 bases from V and 4 from J, leaving 7 bases between them. The CDR3 is 14 residues long. The CDR3: CASSFDYGANVLTF. CDR3 nucleotides: TGCGCCAGCAGCTTCGATTACGGGGCCAACGTCCTGACTTTC.

The CDR3 sequence: CSVKGLAPTEQFF. The CDR3 DNA reads TGCAGCGTGAAGGGACTAGCTCCCACTGAGCAGTTCTTC. The chain combines TRBV29-1 with TRBJ2-1, with 9 bases aligning to TRBD2. The trim removed 6 bases at V and 9 bases at J, leaving 9 bases unmatched. The CDR3 covers 13 residues. The germline V gene has CDR1 SQVTM and CDR2 ANQGSEA.

This clone was seen only a few times. The junction departs from germline at one end; a sequencing error may be responsible. The CDR3 loop is CASSRAGGQETQYF. The CDR3 DNA reads TGTGCTAGCAGCCGTGCCGGGGGCCAAGAGACCCAGTACTTC. The gene calls are TRBV7-7 and TRBJ2-5, with a possible D match to TRBD2 (6 bases). The CDR3 contains 14 residues. Looked up from germline, CDR1 is SSHAT and CDR2 is FNYEAQ (reference sequence).

This clone has only a few counts. The chain carries TRBV14 and TRBJ2-7; maybe TRBD2 (5 bases). From germline, CDR1 is SGHDN and CDR2 FVKESK. Between the trimmed V and J ends, which lost 0 bases and 0 bases, there was a span of 15 bases. The CDR3 covers 17 residues. CDR3 amino acids: CASSQDARSGSSYEQYF. As DNA, the CDR3 is TGTGCCAGCAGCCAAGATGCAAGGTCGGGGAGCTCCTACGAGCAGTACTTC.

In this sample, this clone turned up a few times. The chain is built from TRBV30 and TRBJ1-4, with a weak D call TRBD1 (6 bases). Germline V CDR1 and CDR2: GTSNPN, SVGIG (reference sequence). Trimming took 8 bases from V and 0 from J, leaving 13 bases between them. This CDR3 spans 14 amino acids. The CDR3 is CAGHEGATNEKLFF. For the CDR3, the DNA is TGTGCCGGCCATGAGGGGGCAACTAATGAAAAACTGTTTTTT.

V and J are TRBV7-2 and TRBJ2-3; D is possibly TRBD1 or TRBD2 (7 bases each). Germline CDR1 reads SGHTA; CDR2 reads FQGNSA. The CDR3 is made up of 14 amino acids. Trimming cost V 5 bases and J 3 bases, with 12 bases left between them. CDR3 bases: TGTGCCAGCAGCCAGGGGGGGAGGACAGATACGCAGTATTTT. Its protein is CASSQGGRTDTQYF. The whole variable domain, remainder taken from reference TRBV7-2 and TRBJ2-3, is GAGVSQSPSNKVTEKGKDVELRCDPISGHTALYWYRQSLGQGLEFLIYFQGNSAPDKSGLPSDRFSAERTGGSVSTLTIQRTQQEDSAVYLCASSQGGRTDTQYFGPGTRLTVL.

The CDR3 DNA reads TGCAGCGTTGACCTCTTGGAACTAGCGGGGGGGCAAGATGGGTGGCAGTTCTTC. It translates to CSVDLLELAGGQDGWQFF. V is TRBV29-1 and J is TRBJ2-1, with 13 bases fitting TRBD2. Germline V CDR1 and CDR2: SQVTM, ANQGSEA. The CDR3 sequence is 18 residues long. After removal of 3 bases from V and 12 bases from J, the junction contained 20 bases not matched to a gene.

This clone was seen a few times. The DNA for the CDR3 is TGCGCCAGCAGCCAAGAAGGGTTGCGTGCTTCACCCCTCCACTTT. Translated, it gives CASSQEGLRASPLHF. The chain links TRBV4-1 to TRBJ1-6; unclear D gene. The V end was cut by 0 bases, the J end by 9 bases, with 12 bases between. The CDR3 spans 15 residues. Germline loops: CDR1 MGHRA, CDR2 YSYEKL.

The rearrangement uses TRBV4-1 and TRBJ2-3, with D possibly matching TRBD2 (6 bases). Germline values: CDR1 MGHRA, CDR2 YSYEKL. The CDR3 loop spans 14 amino acids. V dropped 3 bases and J dropped 4 bases, with 11 bases sitting between them. CDR3 sequence (DNA): TGCGCCAGCAGCCAGTCGGGGGTATCAGATACGCAGTATTTT. Its protein is CASSQSGVSDTQYF.

This clone was recorded a few times. The gene calls are TRBV6-6 and TRBJ1-3; the D gene is possibly TRBD1 (6 bases). Trimming cost V 6 bases and J 6 bases, with 21 bases left between them. The CDR3 totals 16 residues. The germline V gene encodes CDR1 MNHNY and CDR2 SVGAGI (reference sequence). The CDR3 DNA reads TGTGCCAGCAGCTTAGCCCTACAGGGAGTTGAAAACACCATATATTTT. As protein: CASSLALQGVENTIYF.

The chain couples TRBV9 to TRBJ1-5; D is unclear. V dropped 0 bases and J dropped 3 bases, with 10 bases sitting between them. This CDR3 contains 15 residues. In germline, CDR1 is SGDLS, CDR2 YYNGEE. The CDR3 DNA sequence: TGTGCCAGCAGCGTAGCCCCGGGGTACAATCAGCCCCAGCATTTT. Translating it yields CASSVAPGYNQPQHF. Full variable domain (remainder filled in from reference TRBV9 and TRBJ1-5): DSGVTQTPKHLITATGQRVTLRCSPRSGDLSVYWYQQSLDQGLQFLIQYYNGEERAKGNILERFSAQQFPDLHSELNLSSLELGDSALYFCASSVAPGYNQPQHFGDGTRLSIL.

The chain combines TRBV7-2 with TRBJ2-7; D not certain. Trimming removed 5 bases at V and 2 bases at J, with 10 bases between. The CDR3 has 13 amino acids. The V gene's germline CDR1 is SGHTA and CDR2 FQGNSA. CDR3 bases: TGTGCCAGCAGCCTAAACCCGACCTACGAGCAGTACTTC. Residues: CASSLNPTYEQYF.

This clone was seen only a few times. V is TRBV30 and J is TRBJ1-4, with D possibly being TRBD1 (5 bases). Trimming took off 2 bases at V and 0 bases at J, with 10 bases between the two ends. The CDR3 runs to 15 residues. Germline values: CDR1 GTSNPN, CDR2 SVGIG (reference sequence). The CDR3 loop is CAWSPGLATNEKLFF. The CDR3 nucleotides read TGTGCCTGGAGTCCAGGGCTGGCAACTAATGAAAAACTGTTTTTT.

The chain is built from TRBV9 and TRBJ1-1; D is unclear. This CDR3 region has 13 residues. Per the germline V gene, CDR1 is SGDLS and CDR2 is YYNGEE. V was trimmed by 4 bases and J by 3 bases, leaving 10 bases between them. CDR3 bases: TGTGCCAGCAGCCCGCGGCCATACACTGAAGCTTTCTTT. Translated, it gives CASSPRPYTEAFF. Full variable domain (missing parts from reference TRBV9 and TRBJ1-1): DSGVTQTPKHLITATGQRVTLRCSPRSGDLSVYWYQQSLDQGLQFLIQYYNGEERAKGNILERFSAQQFPDLHSELNLSSLELGDSALYFCASSPRPYTEAFFGQGTRLTVV.

This rearrangement joins TRBV25-1 to TRBJ1-3; D gene uncertain. There are 14 residues in the CDR3. Germline V gene data show CDR1 as MGHDK and CDR2 as SYGVNS. V was trimmed by 11 bases and J by 0 bases, leaving 14 bases between them. CDR3 protein: CASGPLLSGNTIYF. CDR3 in DNA: TGTGCCTCCGGTCCGCTCCTCTCTGGAAACACCATATATTTT.

The sample holds a few counts of this clone. The CDR3 loop reads CASSPPGHSYEQYF. CDR3 DNA: TGTGCCAGCTCACCACCGGGACACTCCTACGAGCAGTACTTC. The chain joins TRBV18 to TRBJ2-7; TRBD1 is a possible D gene (6 bases). There are 14 residues in the CDR3. V lost 0 bases and J 0 bases, leaving 6 bases between the germline ends. Germline V gene data show CDR1 as KGHSH and CDR2 as LQKENI.

This clone was seen more than once but under ten times. This sequence joins TRBV14 and TRBJ1-2, with D tentatively TRBD1 (5 bases). The V and J ends lost 1 base and 8 bases respectively, with 11 bases between them. The CDR3 has 13 residues. The germline CDR1 and CDR2 sequences are SGHDN and FVKESK. The CDR3 loop reads CASSQARVGGYTF. The CDR3 bases are TGTGCCAGCAGCCAAGCCAGGGTGGGCGGCTACACCTTC.